The 20 T cell receptor beta chains listed next were all sequenced from one sample in a study of T cell changes during pregnancy in multiple sclerosis. Some clones are missing from TCRdb's copy, which holds only in-frame ones; the method was immunoSEQ multiplex PCR. The sample lists more than 45,000 clones; roughly 90% were seen once. This sample comprised CD4+ T cells from peripheral blood mononuclear cells, obtained after pregnancy. Receptor source: a female donor with multiple sclerosis, enrolled in a pregnancy study.

This rearrangement joins TRBV12-5 to TRBJ2-5, with 10 bases fitting TRBD2. Germline CDR1 is LGHNT and CDR2 is FRNRAP. V lost 9 bases and J lost 0; bases outside the gene matches: 16. This CDR3 has 18 residues. The CDR3 coding sequence is TGTGCTAGGGGGACGGAACCTTATAGCGGGAGGTACCAAGAGACCCAGTACTTC. Translation gives CARGTEPYSGRYQETQYF. Drawing the rest from reference TRBV12-5 and TRBJ2-5, the complete variable domain is DARVTQTPRHKVTEMGQEVTMRCQPILGHNTVFWYRQTMMQGLELLAYFRNRAPLDDSGMPKDRFSAEMPDATLATLKIQPSEPRDSAVYFCARGTEPYSGRYQETQYFGPGTRLLVL.

This rearrangement joins TRBV11-3 to TRBJ2-7; 10 positions agree with TRBD2. CDR3 length: 18 residues. V was pared by 6 bases and J by 1 base, with 15 bases of the junction left unmatched. CDR1 is SGHNT and CDR2 is YENEEA in the germline V gene. The CDR3 nucleotides are TGTGCCAGCAGTTTCGGGGGGTTACTAGCGGGGAGTTCCTACGAGCAGTACTTC. This codes for CASSFGGLLAGSSYEQYF.

V usage is TRBV28 and J usage is TRBJ2-7, with 8 bases lining up with TRBD1. The CDR3 runs 15 residues. J lost 4 bases, V lost 4 bases, and 9 bases had no gene match. From germline, CDR1 is MDHEN and CDR2 SYDVKM. CDR3 in amino acids: CASSSRGQVGYEQYF. As DNA, the CDR3 is TGTGCCAGCAGTTCCCGGGGACAGGTGGGATACGAGCAGTACTTC.

This clone was observed once. The chain joins TRBV9 to TRBJ2-1; TRBD2 matches at 8 bases. The germline gives CDR1 SGDLS, CDR2 YYNGEE. Trimming at V came to 7 bases and at J to 8 bases, leaving 8 bases not matched to a gene. This CDR3 is built from 13 residues. DNA of the CDR3: TGTGCCAGCGGGGGCGGGAGGATCGATGAGCAGTTCTTC. This sequence encodes CASGGGRIDEQFF.

The chain recombines TRBV27 with TRBJ2-7; TRBD2 matches at 7 bases. CDR3 length: 14 amino acids. The germline CDR1 and CDR2 sequences are MNHEY and SMNVEV (reference sequence). Trimming cost V 6 bases and J 1 base; bases outside gene matches: 6. The CDR3 loop reads CASRRLAESYEQYF. The CDR3 DNA reads as TGTGCCAGCAGGAGACTAGCAGAGTCCTACGAGCAGTACTTC.

The CDR3 region is CASSSRGDNQPQHF. CDR3 in DNA: TGTGCCAGTAGTAGTCGGGGGGACAATCAGCCCCAGCATTTT. The V gene is TRBV19, the J gene TRBJ1-5; D is perhaps TRBD1 (5 bases). This CDR3 is built from 14 residues. Trimming pared 4 bases from V and 3 bases from J, leaving 10 bases between. Germline values: CDR1 LNHDA, CDR2 SQIVND (reference sequence).

Sample share makes this clone medium-sized. The chain joins TRBV4-2 to TRBJ2-7, with 12 bases identical to TRBD2. CDR1 is LGHNA, CDR2 YNFKEQ, per germline. The junction had 6 bases not matched to a gene; V was cut back by 1 base and J by 2 bases. The CDR3 is made up of 17 amino acids. This chain's CDR3 is CASSQGTTSGSTYEQYF. The DNA of the CDR3 is TGTGCCAGCAGCCAAGGTACGACTAGCGGGAGTACCTACGAGCAGTACTTC.

The chain recombines TRBV30 with TRBJ1-1; D remains unclear. Germline V CDR1 and CDR2: GTSNPN, SVGIG (reference sequence). V was cut by 2 bases and J by 4 bases, with 8 bases left in between. This CDR3 has 12 amino acids. CDR3 in amino acids: CAWSLPGTEAFF. The CDR3, as DNA: TGTGCCTGGAGTCTCCCGGGCACTGAAGCTTTCTTT.

The chain carries TRBV28 and TRBJ1-4; tentatively, D is TRBD1 (6 bases). The germline CDR1 and CDR2 sequences are MDHEN and SYDVKM. CDR3 length equals 14 residues. Trimming removed 6 bases from V and 3 bases from J, with 11 bases in between. The CDR3 spells CASSQQGPNEKLFF. CDR3 in DNA: TGTGCCAGCAGCCAACAGGGACCTAATGAAAAACTGTTTTTT. Full variable domain (rest looked up from reference TRBV28 and TRBJ1-4): DVKVTQSSRYLVKRTGEKVFLECVQDMDHENMFWYRQDPGLGLRLIYFSYDVKMKEKGDIPEGYSVSREKKERFSLILESASTNQTSMYLCASSQQGPNEKLFFGSGTQLSVL.

V gene TRBV7-2 combines with J gene TRBJ2-3, with D unresolved. V shed 5 bases and J shed 3 bases, with 3 bases lying between them. This CDR3 is built from 11 residues. CDR1 is SGHTA, CDR2 FQGNSA, per germline. CDR3 loop: CASSPTDTQYF. The CDR3 DNA sequence: TGTGCCAGCAGCCCGACAGATACGCAGTATTTT.

The V call is TRBV19, the J call TRBJ2-3, with a weak D call TRBD1 (5 bases). The CDR3 is made up of 15 amino acids. Trimming took 1 base from V and 2 from J, leaving 10 bases between them. From germline, CDR1 is LNHDA and CDR2 SQIVND (reference sequence). The CDR3 nucleotides are TGTGCCAGTAGTATAGGCACAGGTTACACAGATACGCAGTATTTT. It encodes CASSIGTGYTDTQYF.

The V call is TRBV9, the J call TRBJ1-1; TRBD1 agrees at 7 bases. Germline V gene sequence: CDR1 SGDLS, CDR2 YYNGEE. The trim removed 0 bases at V and 3 bases at J, leaving 5 bases unmatched. This CDR3 has 15 residues. As DNA, the CDR3 is TGTGCCAGCAGCGTAGTCGACAGGGCGGACACTGAAGCTTTCTTT. It is translated as CASSVVDRADTEAFF.

This chain joins TRBV27 and TRBJ2-1; 13 positions match TRBD2. Germline CDR1 and CDR2: MNHEY and SMNVEV (reference sequence). The junction had 21 bases not matched to a gene; V was cut back by 4 bases and J by 3 bases. The CDR3 totals 22 residues. Here the CDR3 reads CASSSLTGTSGTSFVSYNEQFF. In DNA, the CDR3 is TGTGCCAGCAGTTCCCTCACAGGGACTAGCGGGACCTCGTTTGTGAGCTACAATGAGCAGTTCTTC.

V and J are TRBV19 and TRBJ2-5; perhaps TRBD2 as D (7 bases). Germline V lookup: CDR1 LNHDA, CDR2 SQIVND (reference sequence). The V end lost 2 bases, the J end lost 5 bases, and 15 bases lay between the germline ends. The CDR3 extends over 15 amino acids. CDR3 nucleotide sequence: TGTGCCAGTAGTATAAACCGGGGGGCAGGCGAGACCCAGTACTTC. It yields the protein CASSINRGAGETQYF. Full variable domain (remainder filled in from reference TRBV19 and TRBJ2-5): DGGITQSPKYLFRKEGQNVTLSCEQNLNHDAMYWYRQDPGQGLRLIYYSQIVNDFQKGDIAEGYSVSREKKESFPLTVTSAQKNPTAFYLCASSINRGAGETQYFGPGTRLLVL.

V usage is TRBV19 and J usage is TRBJ2-3; 9 nucleotides match TRBD2. The trim removed 2 bases at V and 0 bases at J, leaving 3 bases unmatched. The CDR3 runs to 16 residues. CDR1 and CDR2 from the germline V gene are LNHDA and SQIVND (reference sequence). CDR3 nucleotide sequence: TGTGCCAGTAGTATAAGAACTAGCGGGAGCACAGATACGCAGTATTTT. Encoded protein: CASSIRTSGSTDTQYF.

V gene TRBV7-9 combines with J gene TRBJ2-3, with 7 bases fitting TRBD2. V dropped 5 bases and J dropped 2; count of bases not matched to a gene: 16. There are 18 residues in the CDR3. Per the germline V gene, CDR1 is SEHNR and CDR2 is FQNEAQ (reference sequence). The CDR3 DNA follows: TGTGCCAGCAGCGCAAATTCGGGAGGAAATTTTTACACAGATACGCAGTATTTT. Translated, it gives CASSANSGGNFYTDTQYF.

The V call is TRBV6-1, the J call TRBJ1-1; D possibly corresponds to TRBD1 (5 bases). Trimming shortened V by 0 bases and J by 3 bases, and 5 bases separated the two germline ends. CDR1 is MNHNS and CDR2 is SASEGT in the germline V gene. The CDR3 length is 13 residues. This chain's CDR3 is CASSEAGDTEAFF. The CDR3 nucleotides read TGTGCCAGCAGTGAAGCAGGGGACACTGAAGCTTTCTTT.

This clone was detected once. The rearrangement joins TRBV28 to TRBJ2-5, with 10 positions matching TRBD1. The length of the CDR3 is 14 residues. J was trimmed by 5 bases and V by 6 bases; bases with no gene match: 6. The germline V gene encodes CDR1 MDHEN and CDR2 SYDVKM. Here the CDR3 reads CASSRQGARETQYF. Here the CDR3 DNA reads TGTGCCAGCAGCCGACAGGGGGCGCGGGAGACCCAGTACTTC.

The CDR3 loop reads CASSQIAGGSKNIQYF. CDR3 nucleotides: TGCGCCAGCAGCCAGATAGCGGGAGGGTCCAAAAACATTCAGTACTTC. This sequence joins TRBV4-1 and TRBJ2-4, with 11 bases that match TRBD2. Trimming removed 3 bases from V and 2 bases from J; junction bases left unmatched: 3. Per germline, CDR1 MGHRA and CDR2 YSYEKL. The CDR3 sequence is 16 residues long.

Only a few counts were recorded for this clone. The chain employs TRBV7-3 and TRBJ1-1; unclear D gene. Germline V gene data show CDR1 as SGHTA and CDR2 as FQGTGA. V dropped 4 bases and J dropped 1 base, with 7 bases sitting between them. The CDR3 length is 13 residues. In DNA, the CDR3 is TGTGCCAGCAGCTCGGGGAAGAACACTGAAGCTTTCTTT. Translation gives CASSSGKNTEAFF.